These 27 T cell receptor beta chains share one sample of origin, sequenced in a study of OX40 agonist ivuxolimab in advanced cancers. TCRdb keeps only in-frame clones here, not all; method: immunoSEQ multiplex PCR. The sample includes more than 45,000 clones, roughly 90% of them seen just once. The input for sequencing was CD4+ or CD8+ T cells sorted from blood, taken in a trial of the OX40 agonist ivuxolimab. The receptor set was obtained from an adult with an advanced solid tumor such as melanoma, head and neck, liver or kidney cancer.

The CDR3 DNA reads TGTGCCACCAGCTACACGGGCGGGGTGAACACCGGGGAGCTGTTTTTT. This encodes CATSYTGGVNTGELFF. The chain links TRBV15 to TRBJ2-2, with D maybe TRBD2 (6 bases). The V gene's germline CDR1 is LNHNV and CDR2 YYDKDF (reference sequence). V lost 5 bases to trimming and J lost 1 base, with 14 bases between them. The CDR3 consists of 16 residues.

The V call is TRBV15, the J call TRBJ2-1; weak D call: TRBD1 (5 bases). CDR3 size: 15 residues. Between the trimmed V and J ends, which lost 0 bases and 2 bases, there was a span of 8 bases. Germline V lookup: CDR1 LNHNV, CDR2 YYDKDF (reference sequence). For the CDR3, the DNA is TGTGCCACCAGCAGAGAAGAGACAGCCTACAATGAGCAGTTCTTC. Encoded protein: CATSREETAYNEQFF.

The chain couples TRBV30 to TRBJ1-2; 9 nucleotides match TRBD1. The CDR3 sequence is 12 residues long. Germline CDR1 GTSNPN, CDR2 SVGIG (reference sequence). V was pared by 5 bases and J by 6 bases, with 4 bases of the junction left unmatched. CDR3 nucleotide sequence: TGTGCCTGGGGGACAGGGCCTGATGGCTACACCTTC. Amino acids: CAWGTGPDGYTF.

This rearrangement joins TRBV9 to TRBJ1-2; D is unclear. CDR1 is SGDLS, CDR2 YYNGEE, per germline. The CDR3 length is 11 residues. Trimming removed 4 bases from V and 4 bases from J, with 5 bases in between. The CDR3 nucleotides are TGTGCCAGCAGCTCCAGCTATGGCTACACCTTC. It specifies CASSSSYGYTF.

The J gene is TRBJ1-1, the V gene TRBV6-6, with TRBD1 matching 11 bases. V lost 5 bases and J lost 1; bases outside the gene matches: 6. The CDR3 totals 16 residues. Germline CDR1 is MNHNY and CDR2 is SVGAGI (reference sequence). CDR3 sequence (DNA): TGTGCCAGCAGTAACCCCGGACAGGGGGCGAACACTGAAGCTTTCTTT. Translation gives CASSNPGQGANTEAFF.

A single count supports this clone. The chain is built from TRBV19 and TRBJ2-1, with 10 positions matching TRBD2. V lost 3 bases to trimming and J lost 6 bases; unmatched junction nucleotides: 2. The CDR3 is made up of 14 amino acids. Germline CDR1 is LNHDA and CDR2 is SQIVND (reference sequence). The CDR3 sequence is CASSMSGGANEQFF. CDR3 in DNA: TGTGCCAGTAGTATGAGCGGGGGGGCCAATGAGCAGTTCTTC.

CDR3 loop: CASTQGGGNTEAFF. CDR3 coding DNA: TGTGCCAGCACCCAAGGGGGTGGGAACACTGAAGCTTTCTTT. V and J are TRBV6-6 and TRBJ1-1; D might be TRBD1 (6 bases). V lost 7 bases and J lost 1, with 13 bases in between. Germline loops: CDR1 MNHNY, CDR2 SVGAGI (reference sequence). The CDR3 is made up of 14 amino acids.

The V and J genes are TRBV28 and TRBJ2-7; D is possibly TRBD2 (6 bases). This CDR3 region has 13 residues. The ends were cut back, 6 bases at V and 6 bases at J, with 15 bases in the middle. The germline V gene encodes CDR1 MDHEN and CDR2 SYDVKM. This CDR3 reads CASSPRTGGEQYF. The CDR3 DNA sequence: TGTGCCAGCAGCCCCCGTACCGGGGGCGAGCAGTACTTC.

This sequence joins TRBV9 and TRBJ2-3; D gene unclear. Per germline, CDR1 SGDLS and CDR2 YYNGEE. This CDR3 region has 14 residues. Trimming took 0 bases from V and 6 from J, leaving 11 bases between them. CDR3 bases: TGTGCCAGCAGCGTAGATTGGATTGCTGATACGCAGTATTTT. Protein product: CASSVDWIADTQYF.

The table lists this clone with a few counts. The chain recombines TRBV29-1 with TRBJ2-3; D uncertain. The V and J ends lost 4 bases and 0 bases respectively, with 11 bases between them. The CDR3 extends over 14 amino acids. Germline V CDR1 and CDR2: SQVTM, ANQGSEA. The CDR3 DNA reads as TGCAGCGTTGTCGGCTCTCCTAGCACAGATACGCAGTATTTT. Residues: CSVVGSPSTDTQYF.

The chain carries TRBV6-5 and TRBJ2-7; perhaps TRBD1 as D (6 bases). V was pared by 6 bases and J by 2 bases, with 11 bases between. Germline lookup yields CDR1 MNHEY and CDR2 SVGAGI. This CDR3 comprises 13 residues. CDR3 residues: CASRQGSAYEQYF. The DNA of the CDR3 is TGTGCCAGCAGGCAGGGGTCCGCCTACGAGCAGTACTTC.

This chain uses TRBV6-1 with TRBJ2-1; D gene unclear. This CDR3 has 16 amino acids. Trimming cost V 1 base and J 2 bases, with 12 bases left between them. Germline V gene lookup returns CDR1 MNHNS and CDR2 SASEGT. The CDR3 bases are TGTGCCAGCAGTGAAGATCCAGTGGGTGCCTACAATGAGCAGTTCTTC. Translation gives CASSEDPVGAYNEQFF.

V and J are TRBV7-9 and TRBJ2-7; the D is unclear. The CDR3 consists of 11 residues. The germline V and J ends were trimmed by 4 bases and 5 bases, with 6 bases remaining between them. Per germline, CDR1 SEHNR and CDR2 FQNEAQ (reference sequence). This chain's CDR3 is CASSYFDEQYF. CDR3 in DNA: TGTGCCAGCAGCTATTTTGACGAGCAGTACTTC.

This chain joins TRBV2 and TRBJ2-5, with TRBD2 identical over 8 bases. Looked up from germline, CDR1 is SNHLY and CDR2 is FYNNEI. CDR3 length: 14 residues. Trimming at V came to 5 bases and at J to 5 bases, leaving 7 bases not matched to a gene. CDR3 amino acids: CASSYSGGGETQYF. CDR3 nucleotide sequence: TGTGCCAGCAGTTACAGCGGGGGAGGGGAGACCCAGTACTTC.

This rearrangement joins TRBV11-2 to TRBJ2-5; TRBD1 matches at 7 bases. Germline assignment: CDR1 SGHAT and CDR2 FQNNGV. V lost 8 bases to trimming and J lost 4 bases; unmatched junction nucleotides: 7. The CDR3 contains 13 residues. CDR3 residues: CASLRQGTETQYF. The DNA for the CDR3 is TGTGCCAGCCTTCGACAGGGAACAGAGACCCAGTACTTC.

The chain links TRBV29-1 to TRBJ1-1, with D unclear. V gave up 1 base and J gave up 3 bases, with 6 bases separating them. The germline V gene has CDR1 SQVTM and CDR2 ANQGSEA. The CDR3 covers 12 residues. In DNA, the CDR3 is TGCAGCGTTGAAGGGGAGGACACTGAAGCTTTCTTT. Translating gives CSVEGEDTEAFF.

The chain has TRBV7-3 and TRBJ2-7; D possibly corresponds to TRBD1 (7 bases). There are 15 residues in the CDR3. The germline gives CDR1 SGHTA, CDR2 FQGTGA. V lost 1 base and J 3 bases, leaving 13 bases between the germline ends. In nucleotides, the CDR3 is TGTGCCAGCAGCTTAAATCCAGGGGGACTCTACGAGCAGTACTTC. Its protein product is CASSLNPGGLYEQYF.

This rearrangement joins TRBV7-8 to TRBJ2-7; tentative D call: TRBD1 (5 bases). Trimming cost V 1 base and J 5 bases, with 12 bases left between them. This CDR3 spans 14 amino acids. Germline loops: CDR1 SGHVS, CDR2 FQNEAQ. The CDR3: CASSLDWGRDEQYF. DNA of the CDR3: TGTGCCAGCAGCTTAGATTGGGGCAGGGACGAGCAGTACTTC.

The chain employs TRBV29-1 and TRBJ2-1, with 8 bases aligning to TRBD2. Trimming cost V 3 bases and J 3 bases; bases outside gene matches: 4. Germline CDR1 reads SQVTM; CDR2 reads ANQGSEA. This CDR3 has 14 amino acids. As DNA, the CDR3 is TGCAGCGTTGAGAGAGCGGGAGTCTACAATGAGCAGTTCTTC. This encodes CSVERAGVYNEQFF.

In its sample, this clone ranks as medium-sized. V is TRBV28 and J is TRBJ2-5; perhaps D is TRBD1 or TRBD2 (5 bases each). Trimming cost V 2 bases and J 8 bases, with 15 bases left between them. This CDR3 comprises 14 residues. CDR1 and CDR2 from the germline V gene are MDHEN and SYDVKM. CDR3 loop: CASSLLGDVTTQYF. Written as DNA, the CDR3 is TGTGCCAGCAGTTTACTGGGGGACGTGACTACCCAGTACTTC.

The V and J genes are TRBV4-1 and TRBJ1-5; 8 bases line up with TRBD1. J gave up 6 bases and V 5 bases, and 9 bases lay outside the gene matches. The CDR3 extends over 15 amino acids. Germline V gene sequence: CDR1 MGHRA, CDR2 YSYEKL. The CDR3 DNA sequence: TGCGCCAGCAGCAAGACGACAGGGGTCGGTCAGCCCCAGCATTTT. Protein sequence: CASSKTTGVGQPQHF.

This clone has a single count. The J gene is TRBJ1-1, the V gene TRBV7-9; D is unresolved. CDR1 and CDR2 from the germline V gene are SEHNR and FQNEAQ (reference sequence). The CDR3 spans 14 residues. Trimming shortened V by 5 bases and J by 0 bases, and 10 bases separated the two germline ends. The CDR3 reads CASSPGLLNTEAFF. The DNA of the CDR3 is TGTGCCAGCAGCCCCGGACTCTTGAACACTGAAGCTTTCTTT. Variable domain in full (rest from reference TRBV7-9 and TRBJ1-1): DTGVSQNPRHKITKRGQNVTFRCDPISEHNRLYWYRQTLGQGPEFLTYFQNEAQLEKSRLLSDRFSAERPKGSFSTLEIQRTEQGDSAMYLCASSPGLLNTEAFFGQGTRLTVV.

The chain uses TRBV6-5 and TRBJ2-5; the D gene is possibly TRBD1 (6 bases). The CDR3 covers 15 residues. V shed 0 bases and J shed 5 bases, with 13 bases lying between them. The germline V gene encodes CDR1 MNHEY and CDR2 SVGAGI. In DNA, the CDR3 is TGTGCCAGCAGTTACTCTGGGGGCGCCTACGAGACCCAGTACTTC. Residues: CASSYSGGAYETQYF.

This clone is deemed medium-sized. The chain has TRBV21-1 and TRBJ1-2; the tabulated D call, TRBD1, remains unverified against the DNA. TRBV21-1 is designated a pseudogene. The CDR3 extends over 16 amino acids. In DNA, the CDR3 is TGTGCCAGCAGCAAAGCGGGACAGGGGCTGGCCTATGGCTACACCTTC. Translating gives CASSKAGQGLAYGYTF.

The V and J genes are TRBV7-9 and TRBJ2-1, with D unresolved. This CDR3 comprises 12 residues. Germline CDR1 and CDR2: SEHNR and FQNEAQ (reference sequence). The V end lost 2 bases, the J end lost 8 bases, and 7 bases lay between the germline ends. The CDR3 DNA is TGTGCCAGCAGCTTATTCAGCGATGAGCAGTTCTTC. Translation gives CASSLFSDEQFF.

The DNA of the CDR3 is TGTGCCAGCAGTGACTCCAGGGACAGTACCTACGAGCAGTACTTC. This codes for CASSDSRDSTYEQYF. The chain carries TRBV2 and TRBJ2-7; 7 bases line up with TRBD1. The CDR3 extends over 15 amino acids. CDR1 SNHLY and CDR2 FYNNEI come from the germline V gene. Losses at the gene ends were 3 bases for V and 2 bases for J; bases not matched to a gene: 7. The variable domain in full, completed from reference TRBV2 and TRBJ2-7, reads EPEVTQTPSHQVTQMGQEVILRCVPISNHLYFYWYRQILGQKVEFLVSFYNNEISEKSEIFDDQFSVERPDGSNFTLKIRSTKLEDSAMYFCASSDSRDSTYEQYFGPGTRLTVT.

The V and J genes are TRBV30 and TRBJ2-5; D tentatively fits TRBD1 or TRBD2 (5 bases each). CDR3 size: 14 residues. Trimming pared 4 bases from V and 5 bases from J, leaving 17 bases between. The germline V gene encodes CDR1 GTSNPN and CDR2 SVGIG (reference sequence). The CDR3, as DNA: TGTGCCTGGACAAAACCGGGGCCAAGGGAGACCCAGTACTTC. Amino acid sequence: CAWTKPGPRETQYF. Together with reference TRBV30 and TRBJ2-5, the CDR3 gives the full variable domain: SQTIHQWPATLVQPVGSPLSLECTVEGTSNPNLYWYRQAAGRGLQLLFYSVGIGQISSEVPQNLSASRPQDRQFILSSKKLLLSDSGFYLCAWTKPGPRETQYFGPGTRLLVL.